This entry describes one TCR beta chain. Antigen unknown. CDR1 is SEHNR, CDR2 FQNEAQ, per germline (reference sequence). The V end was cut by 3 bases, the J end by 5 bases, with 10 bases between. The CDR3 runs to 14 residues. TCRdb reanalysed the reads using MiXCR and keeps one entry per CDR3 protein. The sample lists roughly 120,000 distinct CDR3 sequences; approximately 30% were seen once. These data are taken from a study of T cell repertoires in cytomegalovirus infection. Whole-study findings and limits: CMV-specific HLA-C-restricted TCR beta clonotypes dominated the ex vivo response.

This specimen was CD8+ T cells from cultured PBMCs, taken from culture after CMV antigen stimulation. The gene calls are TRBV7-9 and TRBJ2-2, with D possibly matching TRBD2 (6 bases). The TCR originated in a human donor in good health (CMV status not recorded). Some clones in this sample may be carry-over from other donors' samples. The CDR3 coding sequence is TGTGCCAGCAGCTTGGAGGGGCGAACCGGGGAGCTGTTTTTT. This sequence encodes CASSLEGRTGELFF.